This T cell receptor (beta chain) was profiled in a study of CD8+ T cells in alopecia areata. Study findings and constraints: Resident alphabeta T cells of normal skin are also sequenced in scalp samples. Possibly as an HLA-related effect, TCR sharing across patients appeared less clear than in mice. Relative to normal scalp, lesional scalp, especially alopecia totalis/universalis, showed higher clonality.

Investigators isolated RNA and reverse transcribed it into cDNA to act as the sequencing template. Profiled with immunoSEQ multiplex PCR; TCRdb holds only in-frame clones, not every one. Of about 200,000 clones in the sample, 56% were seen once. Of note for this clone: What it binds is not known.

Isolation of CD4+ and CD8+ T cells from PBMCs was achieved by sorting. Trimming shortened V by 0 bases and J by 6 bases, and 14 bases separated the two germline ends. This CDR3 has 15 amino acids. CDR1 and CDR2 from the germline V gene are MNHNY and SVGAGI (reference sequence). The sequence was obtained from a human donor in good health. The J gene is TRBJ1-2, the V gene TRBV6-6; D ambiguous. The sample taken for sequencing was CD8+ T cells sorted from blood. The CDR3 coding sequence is TGTGCCAGCAGTTACTCCTCCAGCACCGGACATGGCTACACCTTC. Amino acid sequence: CASSYSSSTGHGYTF.